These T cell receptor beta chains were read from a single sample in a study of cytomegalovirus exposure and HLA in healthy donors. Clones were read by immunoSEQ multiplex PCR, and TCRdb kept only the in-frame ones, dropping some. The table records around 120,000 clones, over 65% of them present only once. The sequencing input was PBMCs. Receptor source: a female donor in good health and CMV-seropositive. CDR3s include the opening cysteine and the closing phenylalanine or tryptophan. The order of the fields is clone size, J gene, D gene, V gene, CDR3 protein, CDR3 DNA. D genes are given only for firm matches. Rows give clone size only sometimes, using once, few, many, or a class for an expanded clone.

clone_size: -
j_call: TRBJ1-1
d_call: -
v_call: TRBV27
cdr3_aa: CASRRGGISTEAFF
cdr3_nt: TGTGCCAGCAGGAGGGGGGGGATTAGTACTGAAGCTTTCTTT

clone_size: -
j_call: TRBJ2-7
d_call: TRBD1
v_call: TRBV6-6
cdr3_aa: CASRYGQGSYEQYF
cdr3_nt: TGTGCCAGCAGGTACGGACAGGGTTCCTACGAGCAGTACTTC

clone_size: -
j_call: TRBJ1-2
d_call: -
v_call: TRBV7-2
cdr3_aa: CASSLVSDLHGYTF
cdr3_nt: TGTGCCAGCAGCTTAGTTTCAGATTTACATGGCTACACCTTC

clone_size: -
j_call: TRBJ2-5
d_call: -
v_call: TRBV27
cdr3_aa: CASSCPRETQYF
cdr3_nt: TGTGCCAGCAGTTGCCCGCGGGAGACCCAGTACTTC

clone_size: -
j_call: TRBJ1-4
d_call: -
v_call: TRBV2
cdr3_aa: CASRAGLSNEKLFF
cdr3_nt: TGTGCCAGCAGAGCAGGGTTGTCTAATGAAAAACTGTTTTTT

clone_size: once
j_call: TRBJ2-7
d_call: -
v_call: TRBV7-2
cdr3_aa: CASSRHWADPGEQYF
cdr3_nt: TGTGCCAGCAGTCGCCACTGGGCTGACCCGGGGGAGCAGTACTTC

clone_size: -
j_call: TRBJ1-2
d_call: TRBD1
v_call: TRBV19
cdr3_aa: CASSKDRGRNYGYTF
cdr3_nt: TGTGCCAGTAGTAAAGACAGGGGACGAAACTATGGCTACACCTTC

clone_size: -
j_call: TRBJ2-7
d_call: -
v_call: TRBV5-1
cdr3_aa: CASSLVTGNSYEQYF
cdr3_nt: TGCGCCAGCAGCTTGGTCACGGGGAACTCCTACGAGCAGTACTTC

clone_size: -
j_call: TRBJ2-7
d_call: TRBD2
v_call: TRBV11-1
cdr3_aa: CASSLLAGGYEQYF
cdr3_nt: TGTGCCAGCAGCTTACTAGCGGGAGGATACGAGCAGTACTTC

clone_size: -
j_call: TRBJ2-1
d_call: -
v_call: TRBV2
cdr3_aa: CASTLGRVSYNEQFF
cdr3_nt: TGTGCCAGCACCCTCGGGAGAGTCAGCTACAATGAGCAGTTCTTC

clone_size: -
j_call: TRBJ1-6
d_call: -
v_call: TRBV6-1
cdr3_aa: CASSEARTVASPLHF
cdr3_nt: TGTGCCAGCAGTGAAGCCCGGACAGTAGCTTCACCCCTCCACTTT

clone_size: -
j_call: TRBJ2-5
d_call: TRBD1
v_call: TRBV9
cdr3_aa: CASSVGPGGGGETQYF
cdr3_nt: TGTGCCAGCAGCGTAGGGCCAGGGGGCGGAGGAGAGACCCAGTACTTC

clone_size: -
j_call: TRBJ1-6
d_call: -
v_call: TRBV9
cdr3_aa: CASSPEVAGNSPLHF
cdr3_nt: TGTGCCAGCAGCCCCGAAGTCGCGGGTAATTCACCCCTCCACTTT

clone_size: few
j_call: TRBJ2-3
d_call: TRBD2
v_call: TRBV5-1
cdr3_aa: CASRPSGGAVSTDTQYF
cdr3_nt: TGCGCCAGCCGACCTAGCGGGGGGGCCGTCAGCACAGATACGCAGTATTTT

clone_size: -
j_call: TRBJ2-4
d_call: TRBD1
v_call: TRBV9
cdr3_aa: CASSFTGGPKNIQYF
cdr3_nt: TGTGCCAGCAGCTTTACAGGGGGCCCCAAAAACATTCAGTACTTC

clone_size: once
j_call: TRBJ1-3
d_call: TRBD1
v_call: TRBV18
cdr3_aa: CASSPFEGAYGNTIYF
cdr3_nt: TGTGCCAGCTCACCCTTCGAGGGGGCTTATGGAAACACCATATATTTT

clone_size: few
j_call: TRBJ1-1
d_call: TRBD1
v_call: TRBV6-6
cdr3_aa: CASSPTGGLNTEAFF
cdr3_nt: TGTGCCAGCAGCCCGACAGGGGGTTTGAACACTGAAGCTTTCTTT

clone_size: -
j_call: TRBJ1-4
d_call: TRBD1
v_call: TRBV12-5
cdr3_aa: CASGLGGTGDEKLFF
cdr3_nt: TGTGCTAGTGGTTTGGGTGGGACAGGGGATGAAAAACTGTTTTTT

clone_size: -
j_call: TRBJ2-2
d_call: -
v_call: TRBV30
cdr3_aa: CAWSIIPGHKNTGELFF
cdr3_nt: TGTGCCTGGAGTATTATCCCGGGACACAAGAACACCGGGGAGCTGTTTTTT

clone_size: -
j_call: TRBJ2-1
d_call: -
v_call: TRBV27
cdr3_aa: CASSGGYNEQFF
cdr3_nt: TGTGCCAGCAGTGGAGGATACAATGAGCAGTTCTTC

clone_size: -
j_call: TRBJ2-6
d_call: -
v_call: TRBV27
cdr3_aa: CASSFAVSGANVLTF
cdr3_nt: TGTGCCAGCAGTTTCGCGGTCTCTGGGGCCAACGTCCTGACTTTC

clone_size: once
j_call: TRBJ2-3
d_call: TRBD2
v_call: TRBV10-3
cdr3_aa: CATSGTSGATDTQYF
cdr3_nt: TGTGCCACCTCCGGGACTAGCGGGGCCACAGATACGCAGTATTTT

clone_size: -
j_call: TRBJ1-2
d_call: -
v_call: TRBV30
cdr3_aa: CAWSVLEKPYGYTF
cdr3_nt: TGTGCCTGGAGTGTACTAGAGAAACCCTATGGCTACACCTTC

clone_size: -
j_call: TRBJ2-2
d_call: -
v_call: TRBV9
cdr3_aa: CASSGSSALNTGELFF
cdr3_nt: TGTGCCAGCAGCGGTTCTAGCGCCCTGAACACCGGGGAGCTGTTTTTT

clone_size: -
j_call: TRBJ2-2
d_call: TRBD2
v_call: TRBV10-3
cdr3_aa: CAISPTSGNTGELFF
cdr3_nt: TGTGCCATCAGTCCGACTAGCGGAAACACCGGGGAGCTGTTTTTT

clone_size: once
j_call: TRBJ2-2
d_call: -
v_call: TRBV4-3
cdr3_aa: CASSQVERDTGELFF
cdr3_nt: TGCGCCAGCAGCCAAGTCGAGCGGGACACCGGGGAGCTGTTTTTT

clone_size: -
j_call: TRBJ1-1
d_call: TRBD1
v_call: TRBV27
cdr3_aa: CASSPGTGEYTEAFF
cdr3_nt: TGTGCCAGCAGTCCTGGGACAGGGGAGTACACTGAAGCTTTCTTT

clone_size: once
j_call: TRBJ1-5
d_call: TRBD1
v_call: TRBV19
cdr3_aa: CASSLTGVAPGNQPQHF
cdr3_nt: TGTGCCAGTAGTCTGACAGGGGTCGCCCCGGGCAATCAGCCCCAGCATTTT